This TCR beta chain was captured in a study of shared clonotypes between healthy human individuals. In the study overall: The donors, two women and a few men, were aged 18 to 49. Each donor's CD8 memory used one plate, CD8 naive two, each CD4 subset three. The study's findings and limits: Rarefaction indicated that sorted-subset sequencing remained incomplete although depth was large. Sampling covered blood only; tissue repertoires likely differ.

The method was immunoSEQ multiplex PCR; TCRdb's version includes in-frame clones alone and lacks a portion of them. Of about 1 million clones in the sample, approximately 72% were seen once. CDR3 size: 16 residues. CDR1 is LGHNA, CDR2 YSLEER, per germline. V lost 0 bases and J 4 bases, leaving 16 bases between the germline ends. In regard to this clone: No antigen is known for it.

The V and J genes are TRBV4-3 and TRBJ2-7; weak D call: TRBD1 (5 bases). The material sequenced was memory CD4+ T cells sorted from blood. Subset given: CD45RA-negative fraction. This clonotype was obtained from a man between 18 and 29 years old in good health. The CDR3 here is CASSQEQAGPSYEQYF. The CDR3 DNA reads TGCGCCAGCAGCCAAGAGCAGGCAGGGCCTTCTTACGAGCAGTACTTC.